The following is a T cell receptor beta chain sequence with its context. Its antigen is not identified. These data are taken from a study of cytomegalovirus exposure and HLA in healthy donors. This CDR3 region has 14 residues. Germline V gene lookup returns CDR1 MNHNS and CDR2 SASEGT. V dropped 0 bases and J dropped 3 bases, with 9 bases sitting between them. Study observations and caveats: TCR beta V- and J-gene trimming, according to a later analysis, was linked to a missense DCLRE1C variant.

PCR was performed using 60 Vbeta and 13 Jbeta primers. How the authors handled the data: Roughly 12 million shared chains were among around 80 million unique TCR beta chains counted in a later analysis. Sequencing used immunoSEQ multiplex PCR; TCRdb keeps in-frame clones, though not all of them. From that table come the V and J calls and clone size; the DNA was used to work out D and trimming. The repertoire table contains about 150,000 clones. The V gene is TRBV6-1, the J gene TRBJ2-7; D unresolved. Sequencing input: PBMCs. This receptor was identified in a woman aged 45-65 years in good health and CMV-seronegative. CDR3 residues: CASSEAPQYYEQYF. The CDR3 coding sequence is TGTGCCAGCAGTGAAGCACCGCAGTACTACGAGCAGTACTTC.